A single sample is the source of the 31 T cell receptor beta chains below, sequenced in a study of cytotoxic CD8 clonotypes in ibrutinib-treated CLL (dated by TCRdb to the early 2020s). Libraries were prepared through the immunoSEQ multiplex PCR assay. TCRdb's version of the immuneACCESS table is confined to in-frame rearrangements and falls short of the full clone set. An unresolved V gene accounts for under half of the shortfall where checked; the remainder is of unknown origin. For this sample the table gives 200,000 to 250,000 clones, of which 79% were detected only once. The top ten clones comprise approximately 10% of the sample. The time point label on this specimen signifies: 12 to 13 months on ibrutinib. The sequencing used PBMCs, collected after 12 months of ibrutinib treatment. The receptors derive from a human donor with chronic lymphocytic leukemia.

The chain joins TRBV2 to TRBJ2-2; unclear D gene. Germline V CDR1 and CDR2: SNHLY, FYNNEI. The length of the CDR3 is 13 residues. V was trimmed by 7 bases and J by 3 bases, leaving 9 bases between them. For the CDR3, the DNA is TGTGCCAGCACCCCGACCGACACCGGGGAGCTGTTTTTT. Encoded protein: CASTPTDTGELFF.

The chain combines TRBV5-8 with TRBJ1-1; tentatively, D is TRBD1 (5 bases). Trimming pared 0 bases from V and 3 bases from J, leaving 15 bases between. CDR3 size: 16 residues. The germline gives CDR1 SGHTS, CDR2 YDEGEE. In DNA form, the CDR3 reads TGTGCCAGCAGCTTGGATAGGGGCGTCCTTGACACTGAAGCTTTCTTT. It codes for CASSLDRGVLDTEAFF.

The chain has TRBV19 and TRBJ2-7, with no clear D. The CDR3 contains 13 residues. Germline V gene data show CDR1 as LNHDA and CDR2 as SQIVND (reference sequence). Trimming left V 1 base short and J 10 bases short, with 14 bases between. CDR3 bases: TGTGCCAGTAGTATAGGAGGTATCGACGGACAGTACTTC. It yields the protein CASSIGGIDGQYF. The full variable domain, rest sourced from reference TRBV19 and TRBJ2-7, is DGGITQSPKYLFRKEGQNVTLSCEQNLNHDAMYWYRQDPGQGLRLIYYSQIVNDFQKGDIAEGYSVSREKKESFPLTVTSAQKNPTAFYLCASSIGGIDGQYFGPGTRLTVT.

The J gene is TRBJ2-5, the V gene TRBV5-6; the D gene is possibly TRBD2 (6 bases). This CDR3 region has 15 residues. Germline V gene lookup returns CDR1 SGHDT and CDR2 YYEEEE. Between the trimmed V and J ends, which lost 4 bases and 0 bases, there was a span of 13 bases. The CDR3 DNA follows: TGTGCCAGCAGCAACGGGACTGTGTACCAAGAGACCCAGTACTTC. Protein: CASSNGTVYQETQYF.

Comment on this clone: The same CDR3 also results from other DNA sequences found in this sample. The chain couples TRBV6-5 to TRBJ1-3; TRBD1 is a possible D gene (6 bases). The germline V gene has CDR1 MNHEY and CDR2 SVGAGI. This CDR3 contains 16 residues. The V and J ends lost 0 bases and 1 base respectively, with 10 bases between them. The CDR3 region is CASSYSGQGSGNTIYF. The CDR3 DNA is TGTGCCAGCAGTTACTCGGGACAAGGGTCTGGAAACACCATATATTTT.

CDR3 DNA sequence: TGTGCCAGCAGGGGGGGAAGAAACGAGCAGTACTTC. Translation gives CASRGGRNEQYF. J is TRBJ2-7 and V is TRBV2; tentatively, D is TRBD2 (6 bases). Germline V lookup: CDR1 SNHLY, CDR2 FYNNEI. V lost 6 bases to trimming and J lost 5 bases, with 11 bases between them. This CDR3 contains 12 residues.

The chain recombines TRBV5-1 with TRBJ2-5; 8 bases are a match to TRBD1. V trimming: 5 bases; J trimming: 5 bases; junction bases outside the gene matches: 14. Germline values: CDR1 SGHRS, CDR2 YFSETQ. The CDR3 length is 16 residues. CDR3: CASRSEDREVLETQYF. CDR3 sequence (DNA): TGCGCCAGCAGATCGGAGGACAGGGAAGTTTTGGAGACCCAGTACTTC.

The chain employs TRBV7-9 and TRBJ1-1, with TRBD1 matching 8 bases. The germline gives CDR1 SEHNR, CDR2 FQNEAQ (reference sequence). Trimming took 6 bases from V and 7 from J; bases not matched to a gene: 13. The CDR3 runs to 15 residues. DNA for the CDR3: TGTGCCAGCAGTCCATCTGGACAGGGTTTGAGTGAAGCTTTCTTT. Translating gives CASSPSGQGLSEAFF. Drawing the rest from reference TRBV7-9 and TRBJ1-1, the complete variable domain is DTGVSQNPRHKITKRGQNVTFRCDPISEHNRLYWYRQTLGQGPEFLTYFQNEAQLEKSRLLSDRFSAERPKGSFSTLEIQRTEQGDSAMYLCASSPSGQGLSEAFFGQGTRLTVV.

This chain joins TRBV10-3 and TRBJ2-1, with D possibly being TRBD1 (6 bases). This CDR3 has 12 residues. The V end was cut by 4 bases, the J end by 12 bases, with 13 bases between. The germline V gene encodes CDR1 ENHRY and CDR2 SYGVKD. The CDR3 loop is CAISATGTGQFF. The DNA for the CDR3 is TGTGCCATCAGTGCGACAGGAACTGGGCAGTTCTTC.

This clone was counted between two and nine times. This chain uses TRBV7-3 with TRBJ2-7; 10 bases agree with TRBD2. The CDR3 sequence is 15 residues long. J gave up 0 bases and V 2 bases, and 1 base lay outside the gene matches. Germline lookup yields CDR1 SGHTA and CDR2 FQGTGA. CDR3 residues: CASSLLAGVSYEQYF. The CDR3 nucleotides read TGTGCCAGCAGCTTACTAGCGGGGGTCTCCTACGAGCAGTACTTC.

The chain recombines TRBV21-1 with TRBJ1-1. TRBV21-1 is a documented pseudogene. There are 15 residues in the CDR3. CDR3 residues: CASSKKSLPNTEAFF. In DNA, the CDR3 is TGTGCCAGCAGCAAAAAGTCCTTACCGAACACTGAAGCTTTCTTT.

This chain links TRBV19 with TRBJ2-3, with D perhaps matching TRBD2 (5 bases). Germline V gene sequence: CDR1 LNHDA, CDR2 SQIVND (reference sequence). V lost 5 bases and J 6 bases, leaving 12 bases between the germline ends. The CDR3 is 13 residues long. The CDR3 sequence: CASSWEIADTQYF. The DNA of the CDR3 is TGTGCCAGTAGTTGGGAGATCGCGGATACGCAGTATTTT.

The CDR3 sequence is CASTVRDGSYEQYF. In nucleotides, the CDR3 is TGTGCCAGCACCGTTCGGGACGGCTCCTACGAGCAGTACTTC. The chain is built from TRBV11-2 and TRBJ2-7; possibly TRBD1 or TRBD2 for D (5 bases each). CDR3 length equals 14 residues. Looked up from germline, CDR1 is SGHAT and CDR2 is FQNNGV. V was pared by 7 bases and J by 0 bases, with 13 bases between.

The chain uses TRBV6-1 and TRBJ2-1; D may be TRBD2 (5 bases). CDR1 is MNHNS, CDR2 SASEGT, per germline. The V and J ends lost 8 bases and 0 bases respectively, with 14 bases between them. The CDR3 covers 15 residues. CDR3 bases: TGTGCCAGCTACGACCGGGGAAGCTCCTACAATGAGCAGTTCTTC. It codes for CASYDRGSSYNEQFF.

V usage is TRBV7-9 and J usage is TRBJ2-7, with 10 bases identical to TRBD1. Germline V gene sequence: CDR1 SEHNR, CDR2 FQNEAQ (reference sequence). The V gene end was trimmed by 5 bases and the J gene end by 0 bases; junction bases not matched to a gene: 4. This CDR3 spans 15 amino acids. The CDR3 bases are TGTGCCAGCAGCGGCGGGACAGGGGTCTCCTACGAGCAGTACTTC. Protein product: CASSGGTGVSYEQYF.

This chain links TRBV7-6 with TRBJ2-5; no reliable D call. CDR1 is SGHVS and CDR2 is FNYEAQ in the germline V gene. The CDR3 runs 13 residues. Trimming removed 5 bases from V and 2 bases from J, with 9 bases in between. CDR3 sequence: CASSPARQETQYF. The CDR3 nucleotides read TGTGCCAGCAGCCCTGCGAGGCAAGAGACCCAGTACTTC.

This clone was seen just once. The chain carries TRBV5-6 and TRBJ2-3; D is uncertain. This CDR3 region has 14 residues. With 5 bases removed from V and 1 base from J, the gap between germline ends came to 11 bases. Germline CDR1 and CDR2: SGHDT and YYEEEE. The CDR3 DNA is TGTGCCAGCAGTAACTTGGGCGGCACAGATACGCAGTATTTT. Amino acids: CASSNLGGTDTQYF.

The rearrangement links TRBV5-1 to TRBJ2-3, with a possible D match to TRBD1 (5 bases). V was trimmed by 4 bases and J by 6 bases, leaving 9 bases between them. This CDR3 contains 12 residues. Germline values: CDR1 SGHRS, CDR2 YFSETQ. In DNA form, the CDR3 reads TGCGCCAGCAGCGGGGCGTCCGATACGCAGTATTTT. Translation: CASSGASDTQYF. The variable domain in full, with the rest retrieved from reference TRBV5-1 and TRBJ2-3, is KAGVTQTPRYLIKTRGQQVTLSCSPISGHRSVSWYQQTPGQGLQFLFEYFSETQRNKGNFPGRFSGRQFSNSRSEMNVSTLELGDSALYLCASSGASDTQYFGPGTRLTVL.

The chain uses TRBV6-1 and TRBJ2-7; D not certain. This CDR3 is built from 13 residues. Germline V CDR1 and CDR2: MNHNS, SASEGT. Deletions cut 3 bases from V and 0 bases from J, with 6 bases between. CDR3 amino acids: CASSEWGSYEQYF. For the CDR3, the DNA is TGTGCCAGCAGTGAGTGGGGCTCCTACGAGCAGTACTTC.

On this clone itself: The same CDR3 also results from other DNA sequences found in this sample. This chain links TRBV5-1 with TRBJ2-1; 12 positions agree with TRBD2. V gave up 4 bases and J gave up 5 bases; unmatched junction bases: 7. The CDR3 has 16 amino acids. In germline, CDR1 is SGHRS, CDR2 YFSETQ. The CDR3 reads CASSPLPSGGDNEQFF. CDR3 DNA sequence: TGCGCCAGCAGCCCTTTGCCTAGCGGGGGGGACAATGAGCAGTTCTTC.

The count of this clone is one. This CDR3 reads CASSSPATLAFSTDTQYF. The CDR3 DNA reads as TGTGCCAGCAGTTCGCCCGCGACGCTAGCTTTTAGCACAGATACGCAGTATTTT. The rearrangement joins TRBV28 to TRBJ2-3; the D gene is possibly TRBD2 (5 bases). The V gene's germline CDR1 is MDHEN and CDR2 SYDVKM. V lost 4 bases and J lost 0, with 20 bases in between. The CDR3 sequence is 18 residues long. Drawing the rest from reference TRBV28 and TRBJ2-3, the complete variable domain is DVKVTQSSRYLVKRTGEKVFLECVQDMDHENMFWYRQDPGLGLRLIYFSYDVKMKEKGDIPEGYSVSREKKERFSLILESASTNQTSMYLCASSSPATLAFSTDTQYFGPGTRLTVL.

This clone came up once. V gene TRBV13 combines with J gene TRBJ2-7; D might be TRBD2 (6 bases). The V end was cut by 6 bases, the J end by 2 bases, with 14 bases between. This CDR3 is built from 14 residues. Per germline, CDR1 PRHDT and CDR2 FYEKMQ (reference sequence). In nucleotides, the CDR3 is TGTGCCAGCAGTTACGGGAGACCCGCCTACGAGCAGTACTTC. This translates into CASSYGRPAYEQYF. Complete variable domain (other parts from reference TRBV13 and TRBJ2-7): AAGVIQSPRHLIKEKRETATLKCYPIPRHDTVYWYQQGPGQDPQFLISFYEKMQSDKGSIPDRFSAQQFSDYHSELNMSSLELGDSALYFCASSYGRPAYEQYFGPGTRLTVT.

The chain recombines TRBV11-2 with TRBJ1-2; D is uncertain. Germline values: CDR1 SGHAT, CDR2 FQNNGV. The CDR3 length is 13 residues. Trimming shortened V by 1 base and J by 8 bases, and 11 bases separated the two germline ends. In nucleotides, the CDR3 is TGTGCCAGCAGCTTAGCGGAGGGCTTGGGCTACACCTTC. This encodes CASSLAEGLGYTF.

The chain couples TRBV9 to TRBJ1-2; D perhaps matches TRBD1 (5 bases). The CDR3 has 15 residues. The germline gives CDR1 SGDLS, CDR2 YYNGEE. Trimming stripped 3 bases from V and 3 bases from J, with 15 bases between. The CDR3 DNA sequence: TGTGCCAGCAGCGAGCCCAGGGAGCGGGACTATGGCTACACCTTC. As protein: CASSEPRERDYGYTF.

This clone was seen a single time. The chain employs TRBV28 and TRBJ2-7, with TRBD2 matching over 7 bases. The ends lost 3 bases at V and 1 base at J; junction bases unmatched: 6. Germline CDR1 MDHEN, CDR2 SYDVKM. CDR3 length: 15 residues. CDR3 sequence reads: CASSLEGAGSYEQYF. For the CDR3, the DNA is TGTGCCAGCAGTTTGGAGGGAGCGGGGTCCTACGAGCAGTACTTC.

V gene TRBV6-5 combines with J gene TRBJ1-4, with no clear D. Germline CDR1 and CDR2: MNHEY and SVGAGI. This CDR3 is built from 14 residues. V was trimmed by 5 bases and J by 4 bases, leaving 11 bases between them. This CDR3 reads CASSREAGNEKLFF. CDR3 sequence (DNA): TGTGCCAGCAGTCGGGAGGCCGGTAATGAAAAACTGTTTTTT.

The chain links TRBV4-1 to TRBJ2-7, with 9 bases matching TRBD1. The CDR3 covers 15 residues. J was trimmed by 2 bases and V by 4 bases; bases with no gene match: 6. CDR1 MGHRA and CDR2 YSYEKL come from the germline V gene. The CDR3 loop is CASSPSGQGTYEQYF. For the CDR3, the DNA is TGCGCCAGCAGCCCATCGGGACAGGGCACCTACGAGCAGTACTTC.

The V gene is TRBV10-3, the J gene TRBJ2-7; TRBD2 matches 11 bases. The V and J ends lost 6 bases and 4 bases, in that order; junction bases with no gene match: 5. The germline V gene has CDR1 ENHRY and CDR2 SYGVKD. This CDR3 is 14 amino acids long. The CDR3 DNA sequence: TGTGCCATCAGCTCCGGGACTAGCGGATACGAGCAGTACTTC. Translated: CAISSGTSGYEQYF.

The V and J genes are TRBV6-1 and TRBJ2-7, with D possibly matching TRBD2 (5 bases). CDR1 and CDR2 (germline): MNHNS, SASEGT. The V end lost 6 bases, the J end lost 3 bases, and 12 bases lay between the germline ends. The CDR3 consists of 13 residues. CDR3 DNA: TGTGCCAGCAGCCCCGTCCGGGGCTACGAGCAGTACTTC. Translated: CASSPVRGYEQYF.

This sequence joins TRBV5-1 and TRBJ1-4, with a possible D match to TRBD1 (5 bases). Germline lookup yields CDR1 SGHRS and CDR2 YFSETQ. The CDR3 extends over 13 amino acids. V was clipped by 7 bases and J by 7 bases, with 14 bases between them. The CDR3, as DNA: TGCGCCAGCTGGACACTAAGGAGTGAAAAACTGTTTTTT. Translated: CASWTLRSEKLFF.

The genes are TRBV4-1 and TRBJ2-3; TRBD2 agrees at 7 bases. CDR3 size: 16 residues. CDR1 and CDR2 from the germline V gene are MGHRA and YSYEKL. Trimming removed 1 base from V and 2 bases from J; junction bases left unmatched: 6. CDR3 bases: TGCGCCAGCAGCCAAGGGCCGGGGGGAGACACAGATACGCAGTATTTT. It yields the protein CASSQGPGGDTDTQYF.